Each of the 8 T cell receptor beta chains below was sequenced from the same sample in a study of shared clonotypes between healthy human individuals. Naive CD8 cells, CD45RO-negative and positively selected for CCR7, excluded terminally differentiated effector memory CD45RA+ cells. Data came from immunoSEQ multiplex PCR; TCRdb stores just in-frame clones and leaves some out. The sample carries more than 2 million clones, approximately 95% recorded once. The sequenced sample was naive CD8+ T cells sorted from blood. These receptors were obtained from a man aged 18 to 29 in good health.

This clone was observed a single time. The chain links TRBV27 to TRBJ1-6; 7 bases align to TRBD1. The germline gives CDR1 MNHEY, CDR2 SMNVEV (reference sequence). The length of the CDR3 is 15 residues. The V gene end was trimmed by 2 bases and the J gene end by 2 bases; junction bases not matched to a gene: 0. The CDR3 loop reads CASSLGTAYNSPLHF. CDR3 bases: TGTGCCAGCAGTTTAGGGACAGCCTATAATTCACCCCTCCACTTT.

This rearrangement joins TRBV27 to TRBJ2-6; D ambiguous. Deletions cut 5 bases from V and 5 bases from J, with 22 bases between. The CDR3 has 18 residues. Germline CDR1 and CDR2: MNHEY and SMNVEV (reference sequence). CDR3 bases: TGTGCCAGCAGTGTCCTTATCTGGCTACAAAGTCGGGCCAACGTCCTGACTTTC. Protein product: CASSVLIWLQSRANVLTF.

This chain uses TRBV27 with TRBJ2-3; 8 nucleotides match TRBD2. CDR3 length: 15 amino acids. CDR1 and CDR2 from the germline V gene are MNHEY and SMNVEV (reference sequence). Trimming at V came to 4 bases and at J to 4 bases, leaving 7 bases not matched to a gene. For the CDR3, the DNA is TGTGCCAGCAGTTCCGGGACTAGGGAGGCAGATACGCAGTATTTT. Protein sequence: CASSSGTREADTQYF.

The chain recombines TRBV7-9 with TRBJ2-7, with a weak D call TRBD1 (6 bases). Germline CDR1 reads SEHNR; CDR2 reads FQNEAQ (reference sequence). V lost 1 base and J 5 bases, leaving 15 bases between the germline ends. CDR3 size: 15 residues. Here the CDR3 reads CASSLVGQGWHEQYF. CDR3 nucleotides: TGTGCCAGCAGCTTAGTTGGGCAGGGGTGGCACGAGCAGTACTTC.

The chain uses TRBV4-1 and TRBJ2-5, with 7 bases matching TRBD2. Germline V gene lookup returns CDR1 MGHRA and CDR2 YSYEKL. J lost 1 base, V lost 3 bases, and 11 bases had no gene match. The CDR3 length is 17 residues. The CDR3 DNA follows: TGCGCCAGCAGCCATCTGGGGGGGATGCTTGTCCAAGAGACCCAGTACTTC. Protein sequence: CASSHLGGMLVQETQYF.

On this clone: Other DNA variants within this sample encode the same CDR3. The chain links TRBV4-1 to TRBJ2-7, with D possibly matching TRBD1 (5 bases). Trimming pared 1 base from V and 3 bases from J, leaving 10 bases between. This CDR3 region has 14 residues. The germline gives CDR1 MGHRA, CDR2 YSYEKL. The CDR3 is CASSQVGASYEQYF. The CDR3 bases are TGCGCCAGCAGCCAAGTAGGGGCGAGCTACGAGCAGTACTTC.

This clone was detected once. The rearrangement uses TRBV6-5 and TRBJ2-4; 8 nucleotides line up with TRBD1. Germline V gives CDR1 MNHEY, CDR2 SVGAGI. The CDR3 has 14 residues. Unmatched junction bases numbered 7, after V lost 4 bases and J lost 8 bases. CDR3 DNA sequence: TGTGCCAGCAGTTCCCCCGGACAGGGCTACATTCAGTACTTC. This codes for CASSSPGQGYIQYF.

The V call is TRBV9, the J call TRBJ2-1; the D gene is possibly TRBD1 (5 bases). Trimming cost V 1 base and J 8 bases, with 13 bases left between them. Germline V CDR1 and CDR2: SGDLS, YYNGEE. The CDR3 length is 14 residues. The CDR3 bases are TGTGCCAGCAGCGTATGGTGGGGCCTCGATGAGCAGTTCTTC. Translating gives CASSVWWGLDEQFF.